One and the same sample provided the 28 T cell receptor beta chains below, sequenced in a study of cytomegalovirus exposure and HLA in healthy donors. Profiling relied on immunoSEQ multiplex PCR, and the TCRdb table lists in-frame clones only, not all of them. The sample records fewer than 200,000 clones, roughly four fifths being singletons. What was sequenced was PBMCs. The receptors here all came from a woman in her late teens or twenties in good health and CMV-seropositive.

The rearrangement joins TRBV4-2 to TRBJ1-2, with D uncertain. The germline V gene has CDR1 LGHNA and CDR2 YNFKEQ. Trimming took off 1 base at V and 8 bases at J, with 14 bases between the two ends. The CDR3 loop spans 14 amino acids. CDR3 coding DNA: TGTGCCAGCAGCCAAGGTACCACGCGGGGAGGCTACACCTTC. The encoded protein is CASSQGTTRGGYTF.

This CDR3 reads CAISSDRGLTDTQYF. The CDR3 region has the DNA TGTGCCATCAGCAGCGACAGGGGGCTGACAGATACGCAGTATTTT. The rearrangement uses TRBV10-3 and TRBJ2-3, with 10 bases identical to TRBD1. After removal of 6 bases from V and 3 bases from J, the junction contained 6 bases not matched to a gene. The germline CDR1 and CDR2 sequences are ENHRY and SYGVKD. This CDR3 region has 15 residues.

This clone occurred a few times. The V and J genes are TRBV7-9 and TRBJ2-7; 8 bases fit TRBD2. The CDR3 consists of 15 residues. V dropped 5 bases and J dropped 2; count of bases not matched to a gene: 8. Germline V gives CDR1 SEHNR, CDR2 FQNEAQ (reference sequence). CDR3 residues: CASSRSAGLAYEQYF. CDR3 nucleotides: TGTGCCAGCAGCCGATCGGCGGGACTAGCCTACGAGCAGTACTTC.

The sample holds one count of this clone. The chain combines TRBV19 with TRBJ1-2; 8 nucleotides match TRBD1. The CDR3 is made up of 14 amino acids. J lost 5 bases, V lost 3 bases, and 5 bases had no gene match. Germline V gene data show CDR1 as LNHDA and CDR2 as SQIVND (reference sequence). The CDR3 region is CASSMWTGQYGYTF. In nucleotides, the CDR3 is TGTGCCAGTAGTATGTGGACAGGGCAATATGGCTACACCTTC.

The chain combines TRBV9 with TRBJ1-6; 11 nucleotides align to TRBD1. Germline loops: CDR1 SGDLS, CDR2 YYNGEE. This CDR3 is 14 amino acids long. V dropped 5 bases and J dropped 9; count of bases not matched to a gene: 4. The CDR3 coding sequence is TGTGCCAGCAGAGACGGGACAGGGGGTTCACCCCTCCACTTT. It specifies CASRDGTGGSPLHF.

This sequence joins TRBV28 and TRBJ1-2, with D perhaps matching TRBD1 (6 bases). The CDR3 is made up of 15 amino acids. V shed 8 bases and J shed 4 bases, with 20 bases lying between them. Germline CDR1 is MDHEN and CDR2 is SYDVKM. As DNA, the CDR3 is TGTGCCAGCTTGAACCCCGCGGGGGCGGGCTATGGCTACACCTTC. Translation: CASLNPAGAGYGYTF.

CDR3 in amino acids: CASSEFQNTEAFF. For the CDR3, the DNA is TGTGCCAGCAGTGAATTCCAGAACACTGAAGCTTTCTTT. The genes are TRBV6-1 and TRBJ1-1, with D unclear. The CDR3 sequence is 13 residues long. Germline V gene lookup returns CDR1 MNHNS and CDR2 SASEGT. Trimming stripped 2 bases from V and 1 base from J, with 5 bases between.

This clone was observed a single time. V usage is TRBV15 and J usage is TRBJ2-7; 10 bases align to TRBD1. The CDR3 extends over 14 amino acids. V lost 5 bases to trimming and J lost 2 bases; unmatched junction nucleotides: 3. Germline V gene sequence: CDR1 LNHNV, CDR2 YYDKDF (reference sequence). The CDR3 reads CATSFGTGAYEQYF. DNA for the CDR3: TGTGCCACCAGCTTCGGGACAGGGGCCTACGAGCAGTACTTC.

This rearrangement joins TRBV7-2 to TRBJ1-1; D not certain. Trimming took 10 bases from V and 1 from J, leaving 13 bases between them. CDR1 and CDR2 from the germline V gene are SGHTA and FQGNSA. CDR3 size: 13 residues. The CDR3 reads CATAHKRNTEAFF. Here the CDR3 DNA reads TGTGCCACCGCACACAAACGGAACACTGAAGCTTTCTTT.

The DNA of the CDR3 is TGCAGCGTTGCGACAGGTTCCTACGAGCAGTACTTC. It encodes CSVATGSYEQYF. The chain combines TRBV29-1 with TRBJ2-7, with a possible D match to TRBD1 (6 bases). The germline gives CDR1 SQVTM, CDR2 ANQGSEA. The CDR3 consists of 12 residues. V was cut by 4 bases and J by 1 base, with 8 bases left in between.

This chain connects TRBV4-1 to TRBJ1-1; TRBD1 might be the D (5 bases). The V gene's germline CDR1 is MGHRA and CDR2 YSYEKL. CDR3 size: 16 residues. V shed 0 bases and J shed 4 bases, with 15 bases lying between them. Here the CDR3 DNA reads TGCGCCAGCAGCCAAGAACTTAAGGGGTGGAGCACTGAAGCTTTCTTT. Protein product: CASSQELKGWSTEAFF.

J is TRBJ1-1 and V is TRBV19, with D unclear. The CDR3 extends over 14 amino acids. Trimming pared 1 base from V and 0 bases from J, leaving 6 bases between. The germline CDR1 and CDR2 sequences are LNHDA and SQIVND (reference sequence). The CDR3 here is CASSIGAMNTEAFF. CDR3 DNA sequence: TGTGCCAGTAGTATAGGAGCTATGAACACTGAAGCTTTCTTT.

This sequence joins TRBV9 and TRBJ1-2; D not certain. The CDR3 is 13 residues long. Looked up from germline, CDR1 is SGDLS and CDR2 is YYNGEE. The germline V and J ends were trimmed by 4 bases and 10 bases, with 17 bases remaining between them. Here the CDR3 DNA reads TGTGCCAGCAGCCCCGCGGGGTGGTTAGACTACACCTTC. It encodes CASSPAGWLDYTF.

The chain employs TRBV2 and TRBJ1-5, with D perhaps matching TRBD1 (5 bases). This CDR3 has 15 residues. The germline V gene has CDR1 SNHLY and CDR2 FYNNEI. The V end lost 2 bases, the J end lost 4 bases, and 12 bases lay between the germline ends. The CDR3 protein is CASSERTSSNQPQHF. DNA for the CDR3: TGTGCCAGCAGTGAAAGGACATCTTCAAATCAGCCCCAGCATTTT.

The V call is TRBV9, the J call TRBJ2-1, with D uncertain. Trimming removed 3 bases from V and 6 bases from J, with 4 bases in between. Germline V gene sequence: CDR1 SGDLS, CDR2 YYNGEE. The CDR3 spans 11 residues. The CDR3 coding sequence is TGTGCCAGCAGCGACAGCAATGAGCAGTTCTTC. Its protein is CASSDSNEQFF.

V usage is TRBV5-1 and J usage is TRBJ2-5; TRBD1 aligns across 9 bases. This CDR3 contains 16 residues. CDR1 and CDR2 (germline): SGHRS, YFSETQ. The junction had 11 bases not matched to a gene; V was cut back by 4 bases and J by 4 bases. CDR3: CASSHRGQGGGETQYF. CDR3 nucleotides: TGCGCCAGCAGCCACCGGGGACAGGGAGGAGGAGAGACCCAGTACTTC. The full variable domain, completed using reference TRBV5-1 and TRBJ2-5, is KAGVTQTPRYLIKTRGQQVTLSCSPISGHRSVSWYQQTPGQGLQFLFEYFSETQRNKGNFPGRFSGRQFSNSRSEMNVSTLELGDSALYLCASSHRGQGGGETQYFGPGTRLLVL.

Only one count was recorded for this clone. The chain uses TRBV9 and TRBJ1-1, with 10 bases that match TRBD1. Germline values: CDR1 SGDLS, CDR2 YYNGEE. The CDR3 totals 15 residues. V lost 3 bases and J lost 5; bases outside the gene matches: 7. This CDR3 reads CASSANGQGGTEAFF. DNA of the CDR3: TGTGCCAGCAGCGCCAATGGACAGGGGGGGACTGAAGCTTTCTTT. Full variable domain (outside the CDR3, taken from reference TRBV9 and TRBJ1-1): DSGVTQTPKHLITATGQRVTLRCSPRSGDLSVYWYQQSLDQGLQFLIQYYNGEERAKGNILERFSAQQFPDLHSELNLSSLELGDSALYFCASSANGQGGTEAFFGQGTRLTVV.

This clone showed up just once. CDR3 in amino acids: CASSSSGLAGEETQYF. In nucleotides, the CDR3 is TGTGCCAGCAGTTCTTCCGGACTAGCGGGGGAAGAGACCCAGTACTTC. The rearrangement joins TRBV5-4 to TRBJ2-5; 13 bases agree with TRBD2. The CDR3 has 16 amino acids. CDR1 SGHNT and CDR2 YYREEE come from the germline V gene (reference sequence). J gave up 3 bases and V 5 bases, and 7 bases lay outside the gene matches.

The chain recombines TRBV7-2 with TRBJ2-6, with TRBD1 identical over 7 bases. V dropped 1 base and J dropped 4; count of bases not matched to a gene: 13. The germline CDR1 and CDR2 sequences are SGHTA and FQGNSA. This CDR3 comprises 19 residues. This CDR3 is CASSLEGAYSDRGANVLTF. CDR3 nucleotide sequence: TGTGCCAGCAGCTTAGAGGGGGCGTACAGTGACAGAGGGGCCAACGTCCTGACTTTC.

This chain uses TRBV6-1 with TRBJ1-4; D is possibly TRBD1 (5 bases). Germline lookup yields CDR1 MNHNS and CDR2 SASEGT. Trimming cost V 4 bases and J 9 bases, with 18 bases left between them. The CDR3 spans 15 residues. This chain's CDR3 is CASSASGGSGKKLFF. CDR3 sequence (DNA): TGTGCCAGCAGTGCTTCGGGGGGTAGTGGGAAAAAACTGTTTTTT.

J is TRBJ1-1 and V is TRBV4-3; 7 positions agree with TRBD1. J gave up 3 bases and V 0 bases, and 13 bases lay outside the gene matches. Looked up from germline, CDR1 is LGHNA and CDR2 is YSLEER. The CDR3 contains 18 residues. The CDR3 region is CASSQDALGTAGDTEAFF. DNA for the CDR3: TGCGCCAGCAGCCAAGATGCCCTTGGGACAGCTGGGGACACTGAAGCTTTCTTT.

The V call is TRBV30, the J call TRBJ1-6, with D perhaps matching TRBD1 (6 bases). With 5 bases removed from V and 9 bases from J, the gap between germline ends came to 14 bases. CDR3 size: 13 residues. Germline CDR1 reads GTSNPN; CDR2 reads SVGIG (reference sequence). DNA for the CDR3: TGTGCCTGGTTGACAGGTAAGATTTCACCCCTCCACTTT. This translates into CAWLTGKISPLHF.

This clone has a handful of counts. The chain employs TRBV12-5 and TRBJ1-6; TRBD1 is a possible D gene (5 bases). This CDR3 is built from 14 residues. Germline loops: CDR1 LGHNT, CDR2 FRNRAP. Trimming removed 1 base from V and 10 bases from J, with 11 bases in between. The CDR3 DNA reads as TGTGCTAGTGGTTTGGAGCAGGGCGGCTCACCCCTCCACTTT. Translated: CASGLEQGGSPLHF. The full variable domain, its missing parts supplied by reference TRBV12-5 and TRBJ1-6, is DARVTQTPRHKVTEMGQEVTMRCQPILGHNTVFWYRQTMMQGLELLAYFRNRAPLDDSGMPKDRFSAEMPDATLATLKIQPSEPRDSAVYFCASGLEQGGSPLHFGNGTRLTVT.

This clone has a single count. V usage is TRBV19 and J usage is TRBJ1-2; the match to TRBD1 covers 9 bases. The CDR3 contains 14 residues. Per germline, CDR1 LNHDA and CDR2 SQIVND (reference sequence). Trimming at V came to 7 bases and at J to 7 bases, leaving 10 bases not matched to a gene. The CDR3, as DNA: TGTGCCAGTACCACGGACAGGGGTTCTCGTGGCTACACCTTC. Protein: CASTTDRGSRGYTF.

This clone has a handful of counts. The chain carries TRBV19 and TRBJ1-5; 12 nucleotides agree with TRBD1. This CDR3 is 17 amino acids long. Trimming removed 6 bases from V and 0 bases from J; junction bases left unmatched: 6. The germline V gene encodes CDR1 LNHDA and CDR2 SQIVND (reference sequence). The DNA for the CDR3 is TGTGCCAGTAGAGCGGGACAGGGGGCGTATAGCAATCAGCCCCAGCATTTT. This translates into CASRAGQGAYSNQPQHF. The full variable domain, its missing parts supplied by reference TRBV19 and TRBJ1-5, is DGGITQSPKYLFRKEGQNVTLSCEQNLNHDAMYWYRQDPGQGLRLIYYSQIVNDFQKGDIAEGYSVSREKKESFPLTVTSAQKNPTAFYLCASRAGQGAYSNQPQHFGDGTRLSIL.

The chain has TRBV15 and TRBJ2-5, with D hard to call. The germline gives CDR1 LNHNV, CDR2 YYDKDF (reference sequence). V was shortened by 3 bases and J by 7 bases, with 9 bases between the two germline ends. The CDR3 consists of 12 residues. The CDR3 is CATSSPPPTQYF. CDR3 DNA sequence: TGTGCCACCAGCAGCCCTCCCCCGACCCAGTACTTC. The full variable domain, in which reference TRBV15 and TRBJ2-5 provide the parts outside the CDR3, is DAMVIQNPRYQVTQFGKPVTLSCSQTLNHNVMYWYQQKSSQAPKLLFHYYDKDFNNEADTPDNFQSRRPNTSFCFLDIRSPGLGDTAMYLCATSSPPPTQYFGPGTRLLVL.

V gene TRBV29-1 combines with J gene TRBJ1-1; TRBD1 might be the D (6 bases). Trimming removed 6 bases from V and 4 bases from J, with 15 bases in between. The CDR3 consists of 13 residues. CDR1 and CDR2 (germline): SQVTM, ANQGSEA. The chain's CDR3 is CSVQDSQGTEAFF. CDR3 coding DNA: TGCAGCGTCCAGGACAGTCAGGGCACTGAAGCTTTCTTT.

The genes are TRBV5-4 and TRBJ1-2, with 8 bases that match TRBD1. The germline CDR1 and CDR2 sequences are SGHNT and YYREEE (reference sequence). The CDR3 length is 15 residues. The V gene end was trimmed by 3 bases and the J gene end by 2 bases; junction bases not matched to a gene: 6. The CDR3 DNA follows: TGTGCCAGCAGCTCAGGACAGGGAGGGAACTATGGCTACACCTTC. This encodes CASSSGQGGNYGYTF. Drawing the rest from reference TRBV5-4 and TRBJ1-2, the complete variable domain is ETGVTQSPTHLIKTRGQQVTLRCSSQSGHNTVSWYQQALGQGPQFIFQYYREEENGRGNFPPRFSGLQFPNYSSELNVNALELDDSALYLCASSSGQGGNYGYTFGSGTRLTVV.